Each of the 20 T cell receptor beta chains below was sequenced from the same sample in a study of cytomegalovirus exposure and HLA in healthy donors. A multiplex PCR was run with 60 Vbeta primers and 13 Jbeta primers. Sequenced by immunoSEQ multiplex PCR; TCRdb stores in-frame clones only, minus some. This table has roughly 80,000 clones, roughly 76% appearing once. The specimen sequenced was PBMCs. These receptors all stem from a woman in her 30s in good health and CMV-seronegative.

The genes are TRBV11-2 and TRBJ1-6; TRBD1 matches 11 bases. Germline V gives CDR1 SGHAT, CDR2 FQNNGV. The V segment lost 0 bases and the J segment 8 bases; nucleotides outside the gene matches: 0. CDR3 length: 15 amino acids. The CDR3 sequence: CASSLEGQGDSPLHF. In DNA form, the CDR3 reads TGTGCCAGCAGCTTAGAGGGACAGGGGGATTCACCCCTCCACTTT.

Written as DNA, the CDR3 is TGTGCCAGCTCACCCGGACAGGGGGCCTACGAGCAGTACTTC. Translation gives CASSPGQGAYEQYF. J is TRBJ2-7 and V is TRBV18, with 10 bases matching TRBD1. CDR3 length equals 14 residues. Germline V gene lookup returns CDR1 KGHSH and CDR2 LQKENI. Trimming at V came to 3 bases and at J to 2 bases, leaving 1 base not matched to a gene.

V usage is TRBV5-4 and J usage is TRBJ2-5; tentatively, D is TRBD2 (5 bases). Trimming stripped 1 base from V and 5 bases from J, with 9 bases between. The CDR3 length is 13 residues. CDR1 is SGHNT and CDR2 is YYREEE in the germline V gene (reference sequence). CDR3 coding DNA: TGTGCCAGCAGCTTGACTAGTTACGAGACCCAGTACTTC. This codes for CASSLTSYETQYF.

This rearrangement joins TRBV7-6 to TRBJ2-2, with 9 bases lining up with TRBD2. The V segment lost 2 bases and the J segment 5 bases; nucleotides outside the gene matches: 9. Germline V CDR1 and CDR2: SGHVS, FNYEAQ. This CDR3 region has 17 residues. CDR3 in DNA: TGTGCCAGCAGCTTACTGGTAGCGGGAGACCTGACCGGGGAGCTGTTTTTT. Translation: CASSLLVAGDLTGELFF. Drawing the rest from reference TRBV7-6 and TRBJ2-2, the complete variable domain is GAGVSQSPRYKVTKRGQDVALRCDPISGHVSLYWYRQALGQGPEFLTYFNYEAQQDKSGLPNDRFSAERPEGSISTLTIQRTEQRDSAMYRCASSLLVAGDLTGELFFGEGSRLTVL.

The chain recombines TRBV5-1 with TRBJ2-2; 9 nucleotides agree with TRBD1. With 4 bases clipped from V and 0 bases from J, the junction kept 7 bases outside the gene matches. Germline-derived CDR1 and CDR2 are SGHRS and YFSETQ. This CDR3 comprises 17 residues. The CDR3, as DNA: TGCGCCAGCAGCCCTTATGGGGACAGGGCGAACACCGGGGAGCTGTTTTTT. It codes for CASSPYGDRANTGELFF. Variable domain in full (rest from reference TRBV5-1 and TRBJ2-2): KAGVTQTPRYLIKTRGQQVTLSCSPISGHRSVSWYQQTPGQGLQFLFEYFSETQRNKGNFPGRFSGRQFSNSRSEMNVSTLELGDSALYLCASSPYGDRANTGELFFGEGSRLTVL.

This clone appeared a few times. This rearrangement joins TRBV7-8 to TRBJ2-7, with 8 bases identical to TRBD2. The V gene's germline CDR1 is SGHVS and CDR2 FQNEAQ. The CDR3 contains 15 residues. The V and J ends lost 2 bases and 2 bases, in that order; junction bases with no gene match: 5. The CDR3 loop is CASSLRGGSPYEQYF. In DNA form, the CDR3 reads TGTGCCAGCAGCTTACGCGGGGGGAGCCCCTACGAGCAGTACTTC.

CDR3 sequence: CASSPGQVLYEQYF. The CDR3 nucleotides are TGTGCCAGCAGCCCTGGACAGGTCCTGTACGAGCAGTACTTC. The chain employs TRBV11-2 and TRBJ2-7; 7 bases are a match to TRBD1. The CDR3 loop spans 14 amino acids. V dropped 5 bases and J dropped 4; count of bases not matched to a gene: 8. Germline CDR1 and CDR2: SGHAT and FQNNGV.

This chain links TRBV27 with TRBJ2-7; 10 nucleotides agree with TRBD2. The CDR3 runs 18 residues. From germline, CDR1 is MNHEY and CDR2 SMNVEV (reference sequence). Trimming at V came to 1 base and at J to 3 bases, leaving 12 bases not matched to a gene. This CDR3 reads CASSLFPSELAGVYEQYF. The CDR3 DNA reads TGTGCCAGCAGTTTATTCCCCTCGGAGCTAGCGGGAGTCTACGAGCAGTACTTC.

The chain links TRBV6-4 to TRBJ2-3, with D possibly being TRBD2 (6 bases). The germline gives CDR1 MRHNA, CDR2 SNTAGT. V was clipped by 3 bases and J by 1 base, with 8 bases between them. The CDR3 is 14 amino acids. CDR3 region: CASSERRGTDTQYF. The DNA of the CDR3 is TGTGCCAGCAGTGAAAGGAGGGGCACAGATACGCAGTATTTT.

V is TRBV28 and J is TRBJ2-2, with 11 bases fitting TRBD1. The CDR3 is 14 residues long. Germline CDR1 MDHEN, CDR2 SYDVKM. V shed 10 bases, J shed 5 bases, and the junction held 6 bases outside the gene matches. For the CDR3, the DNA is TGTGCCACCGGACAGGGGGCGGGGACCGGGGAGCTGTTTTTT. Translating it yields CATGQGAGTGELFF.

The V gene is TRBV28, the J gene TRBJ2-7; D perhaps matches TRBD1 (6 bases). Germline values: CDR1 MDHEN, CDR2 SYDVKM. The CDR3 runs to 15 residues. V lost 8 bases and J 2 bases, leaving 19 bases between the germline ends. Here the CDR3 reads CASSAPVQGTYEQYF. In DNA form, the CDR3 reads TGTGCCAGCTCAGCTCCAGTACAGGGAACCTACGAGCAGTACTTC.

The chain recombines TRBV4-1 with TRBJ2-7; TRBD1 matches at 9 bases. V trimming: 4 bases; J trimming: 3 bases; junction bases outside the gene matches: 10. The CDR3 consists of 16 residues. CDR1 and CDR2 from the germline V gene are MGHRA and YSYEKL. CDR3 sequence reads: CASSPRVGTGSYEQYF. The CDR3, as DNA: TGCGCCAGCAGCCCGAGGGTAGGGACAGGGAGCTACGAGCAGTACTTC.

The chain is built from TRBV6-1 and TRBJ2-5, with TRBD1 as a possible D gene (6 bases). The J call may not be correct, given that the DNA end is closer to TRBJ2-7. CDR3 length: 14 amino acids. CDR1 and CDR2 (germline): MNHNS, SASEGT. CDR3 DNA: TGTGCCAGCAGTTCAGGGGCCAGGGCCTACGAGCAGTACTTC. This gives the protein CASSSGARAYEQYF.

This clone was observed a single time. The J gene is TRBJ2-5, the V gene TRBV23-1, with a tentative D call TRBD2 (5 bases). TRBV23-1 is identified as an open reading frame with a role that is uncertain. V was clipped by 6 bases and J by 5 bases, with 13 bases between them. This CDR3 has 13 residues. CDR3 region: CASRSAGPETQYF. CDR3 nucleotides: TGCGCCAGCAGGTCGGCGGGTCCGGAGACCCAGTACTTC.

The rearrangement links TRBV7-3 to TRBJ2-6; 7 bases line up with TRBD1. This CDR3 comprises 17 residues. V was clipped by 5 bases and J by 0 bases; unmatched bases: 7. The germline CDR1 and CDR2 sequences are SGHTA and FQGTGA. CDR3 sequence: CASSKTGQISGANVLTF. The CDR3 DNA reads as TGTGCCAGCAGCAAAACGGGACAGATCTCTGGGGCCAACGTCCTGACTTTC.

V is TRBV18 and J is TRBJ1-5; D not certain. The CDR3 extends over 16 amino acids. The germline CDR1 and CDR2 sequences are KGHSH and LQKENI. Deletions cut 2 bases from V and 6 bases from J, with 17 bases between. The CDR3 DNA reads TGTGCCAGCTCACCAAAAGACACCCTGGCGGGTCAGCCCCAGCATTTT. It codes for CASSPKDTLAGQPQHF. The full variable domain, with the rest looked up from reference TRBV18 and TRBJ1-5, is NAGVMQNPRHLVRRRGQEARLRCSPMKGHSHVYWYRQLPEEGLKFMVYLQKENIIDESGMPKERFSAEFPKEGPSILRIQQVVRGDSAAYFCASSPKDTLAGQPQHFGDGTRLSIL.

This chain joins TRBV5-1 and TRBJ1-2, with 10 nucleotides matching TRBD1. The V gene's germline CDR1 is SGHRS and CDR2 YFSETQ. The V gene end was trimmed by 4 bases and the J gene end by 2 bases; junction bases not matched to a gene: 11. The length of the CDR3 is 17 residues. DNA for the CDR3: TGCGCCAGCAGCCCAACCCCCGGGACAGGGGTCAACTATGGCTACACCTTC. Protein: CASSPTPGTGVNYGYTF.

The genes are TRBV6-1 and TRBJ1-5; weak D call: TRBD1 (6 bases). Germline CDR1 reads MNHNS; CDR2 reads SASEGT. Trimming stripped 8 bases from V and 7 bases from J, with 15 bases between. The CDR3 has 13 residues. CDR3 in amino acids: CASARDTIQPQHF. CDR3 sequence (DNA): TGTGCCAGCGCCCGGGACACCATCCAGCCCCAGCATTTT.

This clone was counted a single time. The chain couples TRBV28 to TRBJ2-3; 9 bases align to TRBD2. The junction had 6 bases not matched to a gene; V was cut back by 6 bases and J by 5 bases. Germline-derived CDR1 and CDR2 are MDHEN and SYDVKM. CDR3 length: 14 residues. The CDR3 is CASSLAGEQDTQYF. In DNA form, the CDR3 reads TGTGCCAGCAGCTTAGCGGGAGAACAAGATACGCAGTATTTT.

The chain combines TRBV5-1 with TRBJ2-5, with D maybe TRBD1 (6 bases). Per the germline V gene, CDR1 is SGHRS and CDR2 is YFSETQ. V lost 4 bases and J 1 base, leaving 11 bases between the germline ends. This CDR3 region has 14 residues. The CDR3 region has the DNA TGCGCCAGCAGCCCCACAGGGCCCCAAGAGACCCAGTACTTC. Translation: CASSPTGPQETQYF.